This TCR beta chain derives from a study of shared T cell receptors in the human thymus. Sequenced by immunoSEQ multiplex PCR; TCRdb stores in-frame clones only, minus some. The sample shows roughly 710,000 clones, 75% to 90% of them seen only once. From germline, CDR1 is MDHEN and CDR2 SYDVKM. This CDR3 contains 14 residues. V was pared by 6 bases and J by 5 bases, with 5 bases of the junction left unmatched. These same data were also listed under a study on human thymus T cells. This second report adds: All donors were healthy Finnish infants who were undergoing corrective surgery to treat congenital heart defects. Resections were taken during corrective heart surgery, and the thymus tissue came from these. Apparent skewing of V and J gene usage characterized both thymic and blood repertoires. Related research found strongly overlapping thymic repertoires in unrelated individuals.

The rearrangement links TRBV28 to TRBJ2-7, with TRBD1 matching over 12 bases. The sequence came from a girl under two years old with a congenital heart defect. The sample comprised thymocytes. The CDR3 loop is CASRPGQGANEQYF. CDR3 in DNA: TGTGCCAGCAGGCCGGGACAGGGGGCAAACGAGCAGTACTTC.